Listed here are 5 T cell receptor beta chains from one sample, sequenced in a study of blood T cell repertoires in COVID-19. Here immunoSEQ multiplex PCR was the method, and the copy in TCRdb shows in-frame clones only, minus some. In the table there are tens of thousands of clones, around 82% of which are singletons. Sequencing used peripheral blood. The source of these receptors is an elderly woman with active or convalescent COVID-19.

V gene TRBV7-2 combines with J gene TRBJ1-2; 9 bases fit TRBD1. In germline, CDR1 is SGHTA, CDR2 FQGNSA. The length of the CDR3 is 16 residues. Trimming removed 5 bases from V and 0 bases from J; junction bases left unmatched: 7. The CDR3 sequence is CASSRDRAQPNYGYTF. CDR3 nucleotides: TGTGCCAGCAGCCGGGACAGGGCTCAACCTAACTATGGCTACACCTTC.

This clone was seen only a few times. The gene calls are TRBV24-1 and TRBJ1-5; D is possibly TRBD1 (6 bases). This CDR3 comprises 12 residues. Per germline, CDR1 KGHDR and CDR2 SFDVKD. V was trimmed by 7 bases and J by 7 bases, leaving 10 bases between them. CDR3: CATRDRSQPQHF. The CDR3 DNA sequence: TGTGCCACCAGAGACAGGTCCCAGCCCCAGCATTTT.

The chain links TRBV10-3 to TRBJ1-1, with 7 bases aligning to TRBD1. Per the germline V gene, CDR1 is ENHRY and CDR2 is SYGVKD. The CDR3 is made up of 15 amino acids. Trimming took 4 bases from V and 5 from J; bases not matched to a gene: 10. The DNA for the CDR3 is TGTGCCATCAGTGGAGGGGGATTACAGGGGACTGAAGCTTTCTTT. Its translation: CAISGGGLQGTEAFF.

The chain joins TRBV6-6 to TRBJ2-7; 8 nucleotides agree with TRBD1. The junction had 5 bases not matched to a gene; V was cut back by 4 bases and J by 0 bases. CDR1 MNHNY and CDR2 SVGAGI come from the germline V gene (reference sequence). The CDR3 covers 15 residues. CDR3 protein: CASSSGQELSYEQYF. Written as DNA, the CDR3 is TGTGCCAGCAGTTCGGGACAGGAGCTCTCCTACGAGCAGTACTTC.

This chain links TRBV4-1 with TRBJ2-1; 9 bases line up with TRBD2. This CDR3 has 15 amino acids. Germline V gene sequence: CDR1 MGHRA, CDR2 YSYEKL. The V segment lost 1 base and the J segment 9 bases; nucleotides outside the gene matches: 7. The CDR3 DNA sequence: TGCGCCAGCAGCCAAGGCTCGGGACTAGCCTTTGAGCAGTTCTTC. Translated: CASSQGSGLAFEQFF.